The clone carrying this T cell receptor beta chain is a singleton in its sample. Its specificity is unknown. From the reads, TCRdb called clonotypes with MiXCR, one entry per CDR3 protein. Of 26,000 or so distinct CDR3 sequences in the sample, under 20% were seen once. The sample belongs to a study of T cell repertoires in cytomegalovirus infection. Study-level results: People with CMV and the relevant HLA were identified by cumulative public TCR beta family frequency.

Germline CDR1 is MDHEN and CDR2 is SYDVKM. This CDR3 contains 15 residues. V shed 2 bases and J shed 1 base, with 9 bases lying between them. The sample was CD8+ T cells from cultured PBMCs, taken from culture after CMV antigen stimulation. The TCR originated in a human donor in good health (CMV status not recorded). Some clones in this sample may be carry-over from other donors' samples. V is TRBV28 and J is TRBJ1-5; D is ambiguous. CDR3 region: CASSLSQASNQPQHF. DNA for the CDR3: TGTGCCAGCAGTTTAAGCCAGGCGAGCAATCAGCCCCAGCATTTT.